The 4 T cell receptor beta chains listed next were all sequenced from one sample in a study of shared T cell receptors in the human thymus. Some clones are missing from TCRdb's copy, which holds only in-frame ones; the method was immunoSEQ multiplex PCR. The data show hundreds of thousands of clones, 70% to 90% seen once. Separately, the same data were catalogued under a study of human thymus T cells.

Sequenced sample: thymocytes. The receptors were sampled from a girl in the first two years of life with a congenital heart defect.

This chain uses TRBV23-1 with TRBJ2-5; 14 nucleotides match TRBD2. TRBV23-1 is an open reading frame whose function is uncertain. The CDR3 covers 15 residues. With V trimmed by 8 bases and J by 2 bases, 4 bases remained unmatched. The CDR3 nucleotides are TGCGCCAGCGGCCGGACTAGCGGGGGGCAAGAGACCCAGTACTTC. Translation gives CASGRTSGGQETQYF.

This sequence joins TRBV19 and TRBJ1-5, with a possible D match to TRBD1 (6 bases). The CDR3 runs to 18 residues. Trimming removed 5 bases from V and 2 bases from J, with 22 bases in between. Germline V gene lookup returns CDR1 LNHDA and CDR2 SQIVND (reference sequence). DNA of the CDR3: TGTGCCAGTAGTCAGCGGGGTAACAGGGAGACGGGCAATCAGCCCCAGCATTTT. Translating gives CASSQRGNRETGNQPQHF. Full variable domain (outside the CDR3, taken from reference TRBV19 and TRBJ1-5): DGGITQSPKYLFRKEGQNVTLSCEQNLNHDAMYWYRQDPGQGLRLIYYSQIVNDFQKGDIAEGYSVSREKKESFPLTVTSAQKNPTAFYLCASSQRGNRETGNQPQHFGDGTRLSIL.

This chain connects TRBV29-1 to TRBJ2-2, with D possibly being TRBD2 (5 bases). The CDR3 consists of 15 residues. CDR1 is SQVTM and CDR2 is ANQGSEA in the germline V gene. V lost 0 bases and J 1 base, leaving 9 bases between the germline ends. The DNA of the CDR3 is TGCAGCGTTGAAGACGAGGGCTGGAACACCGGGGAGCTGTTTTTT. Residues: CSVEDEGWNTGELFF.

The rearrangement uses TRBV4-1 and TRBJ2-2; TRBD1 matches at 7 bases. Germline V gene sequence: CDR1 MGHRA, CDR2 YSYEKL. The ends lost 6 bases at V and 4 bases at J; junction bases unmatched: 14. The CDR3 is 17 residues long. In nucleotides, the CDR3 is TGCGCCAGCAGTTCCCGGGACAGCTATTGGTCCACCGGGGAGCTGTTTTTT. Encoded protein: CASSSRDSYWSTGELFF.